This T cell receptor (beta chain) was captured by sequencing in a study of T cells in Graves' hyperthyroidism and ophthalmopathy. Regarding the study as a whole: A model built on 13 V-J features separated ophthalmopathy from stable hyperthyroidism. Most expanded thyroid clonotypes above 0.001 also appeared in blood. Before onset, by a median of around six months, the model predicted ophthalmopathy.

Trimming cost V 2 bases and J 2 bases; bases outside gene matches: 7. CDR1 KGHSH and CDR2 LQKENI come from the germline V gene. The CDR3 runs to 16 residues. This clonotype was detected ten times or more. The antigen is unknown. Amplified regions were TCR beta CDR3 sequences from RNA transcripts. HTBI primers were the set used in a first-round RT-PCR of the TCR CDR3. TCRdb used MiXCR to reprocess the multiplex PCR reads, holding one entry per CDR3 protein. The top ten hold 30% to 35% of the sample, which has 300,000 to 450,000 distinct CDR3 sequences, 15% seen once. The sequence was collected from a woman aged 25 to 45 with Graves' hyperthyroidism. Material: blood. This chain uses TRBV18 with TRBJ2-7; 9 bases align to TRBD1. Written as DNA, the CDR3 is TGTGCCAGCTCACCATTTGAACAGGGGGCTACCTACGAGCAGTACTTC. It specifies CASSPFEQGATYEQYF.